This TCR beta chain was profiled in a study of blood T cell repertoires in COVID-19. Overall study context: Samples of COVID-19 (acute and convalescent) were obtained from the United States, Italy and Spain. PBMCs, B-cell-depleted T cells, or T cells were the source of the cDNA or gDNA that made up the material.

As processed by the authors: Scientists estimated how many nucleated cells there were by amplifying reference gene primers. Data came from immunoSEQ multiplex PCR; TCRdb stores just in-frame clones and leaves some out. Clone size and the V and J calls come from that table; the DNA yielded D and trimming. The table has 150,000 to 200,000 clones, 85% seen once. This CDR3 is built from 13 residues. Trimming removed 6 bases from V and 4 bases from J; junction bases left unmatched: 3. In germline, CDR1 is MNHNY, CDR2 SVGAGI (reference sequence). The V call is TRBV6-6, the J call TRBJ1-2, with 9 bases matching TRBD1. This receptor was identified in a human donor with acute or convalescent COVID-19. The donor label of this sample is uncertain. Sequenced input: peripheral blood. CDR3 DNA sequence: TGTGCCAGCAGGGGGACAGGGCCCTATGGCTACACCTTC. Translation: CASRGTGPYGYTF.